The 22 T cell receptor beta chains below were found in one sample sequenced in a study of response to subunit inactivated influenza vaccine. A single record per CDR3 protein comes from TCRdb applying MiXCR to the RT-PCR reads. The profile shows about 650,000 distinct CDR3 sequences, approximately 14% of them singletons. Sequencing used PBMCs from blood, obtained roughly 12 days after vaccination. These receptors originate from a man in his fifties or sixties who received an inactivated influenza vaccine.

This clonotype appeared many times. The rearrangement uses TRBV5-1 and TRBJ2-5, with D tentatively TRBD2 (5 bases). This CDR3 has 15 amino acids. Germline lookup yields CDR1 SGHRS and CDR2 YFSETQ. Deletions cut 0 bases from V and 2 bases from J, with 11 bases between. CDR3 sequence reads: CASSLDWGDQETQYF. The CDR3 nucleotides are TGCGCCAGCAGCTTGGATTGGGGAGATCAAGAGACCCAGTACTTC.

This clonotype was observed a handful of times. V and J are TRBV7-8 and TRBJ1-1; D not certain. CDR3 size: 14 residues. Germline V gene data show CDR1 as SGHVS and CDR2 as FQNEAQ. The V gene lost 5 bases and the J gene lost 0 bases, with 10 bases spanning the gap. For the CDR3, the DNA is TGTGCCAGCAGCCCCCGGCTCTTGAACACTGAAGCTTTCTTT. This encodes CASSPRLLNTEAFF.

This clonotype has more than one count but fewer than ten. The CDR3 DNA reads as TGTGCCATCAGTTTTAGCGGGAGCACAGATACGCAGTATTTT. Amino acid sequence: CAISFSGSTDTQYF. V is TRBV10-3 and J is TRBJ2-3; 7 nucleotides line up with TRBD2. Germline V gives CDR1 ENHRY, CDR2 SYGVKD. The V gene end was trimmed by 5 bases and the J gene end by 0 bases; junction bases not matched to a gene: 2. The CDR3 totals 14 residues.

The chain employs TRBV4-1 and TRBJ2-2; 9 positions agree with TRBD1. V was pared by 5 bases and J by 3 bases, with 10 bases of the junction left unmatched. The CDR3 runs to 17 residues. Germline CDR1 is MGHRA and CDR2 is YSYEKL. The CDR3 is CASSISTTGGDTGELFF. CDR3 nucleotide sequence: TGCGCCAGCAGCATCTCAACGACAGGGGGGGACACCGGGGAGCTGTTTTTT.

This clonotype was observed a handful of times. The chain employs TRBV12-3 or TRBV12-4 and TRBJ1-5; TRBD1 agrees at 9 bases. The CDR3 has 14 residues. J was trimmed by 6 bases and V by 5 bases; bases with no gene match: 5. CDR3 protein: CASSAGTGSQPQHF. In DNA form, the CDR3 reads TGTGCCAGCAGTGCCGGGACAGGGTCTCAGCCCCAGCATTTT.

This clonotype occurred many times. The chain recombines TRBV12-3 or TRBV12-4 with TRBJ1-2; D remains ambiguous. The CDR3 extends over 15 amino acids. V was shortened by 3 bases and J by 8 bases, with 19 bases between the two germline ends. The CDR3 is CASSLRRPGSKGYTF. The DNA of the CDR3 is TGTGCCAGCAGTTTGCGCAGGCCGGGCTCGAAGGGCTACACCTTC.

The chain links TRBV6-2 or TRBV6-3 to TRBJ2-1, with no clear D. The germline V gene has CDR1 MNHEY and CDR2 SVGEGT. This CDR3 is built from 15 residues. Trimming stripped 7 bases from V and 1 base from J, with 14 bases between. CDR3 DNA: TGTGCCAGCATGAAAAGAGTGGTATCCTACAATGAGCAGTTCTTC. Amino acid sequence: CASMKRVVSYNEQFF.

The CDR3 is CASSSTMRHQPQHF. Here the CDR3 DNA reads TGTGCCAGCAGTTCCACCATGAGGCATCAGCCCCAGCATTTT. The gene calls are TRBV6-2 or TRBV6-3 and TRBJ1-5, with D unclear. Trimming removed 4 bases from V and 5 bases from J, with 12 bases in between. Germline CDR1 reads MNHEY; CDR2 reads SVGEGT. CDR3 length: 14 residues.

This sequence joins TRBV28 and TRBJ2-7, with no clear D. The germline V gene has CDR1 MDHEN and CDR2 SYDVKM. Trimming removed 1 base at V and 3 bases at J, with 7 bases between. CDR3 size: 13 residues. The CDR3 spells CASSLSLHYEQYF. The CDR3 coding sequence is TGTGCCAGCAGTTTATCTCTGCACTACGAGCAGTACTTC.

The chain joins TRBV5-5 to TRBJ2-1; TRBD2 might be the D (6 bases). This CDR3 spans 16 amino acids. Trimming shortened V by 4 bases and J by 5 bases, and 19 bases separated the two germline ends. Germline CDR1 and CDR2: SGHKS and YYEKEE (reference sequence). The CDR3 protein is CASSARDSKGHNEQFF. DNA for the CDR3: TGTGCCAGCAGCGCCAGGGACTCCAAGGGACACAATGAGCAGTTCTTC.

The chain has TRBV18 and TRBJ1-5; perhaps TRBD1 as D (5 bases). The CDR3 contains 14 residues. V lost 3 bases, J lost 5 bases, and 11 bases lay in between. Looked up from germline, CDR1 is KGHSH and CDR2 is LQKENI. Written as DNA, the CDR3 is TGTGCCAGCTCACCGGGGCAGGGTCATCAGCCCCAGCATTTT. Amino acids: CASSPGQGHQPQHF.

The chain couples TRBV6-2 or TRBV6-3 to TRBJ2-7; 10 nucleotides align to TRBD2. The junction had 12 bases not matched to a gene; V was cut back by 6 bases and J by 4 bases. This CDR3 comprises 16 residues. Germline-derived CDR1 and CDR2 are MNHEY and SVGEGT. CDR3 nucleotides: TGTGCCAGCAGAATACAGGCTAGCGGGGGCCTGTACGAGCAGTACTTC. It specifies CASRIQASGGLYEQYF.

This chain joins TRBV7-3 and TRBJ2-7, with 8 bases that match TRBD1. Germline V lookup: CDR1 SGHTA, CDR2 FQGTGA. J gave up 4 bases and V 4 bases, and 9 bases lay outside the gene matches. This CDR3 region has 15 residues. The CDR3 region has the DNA TGTGCCAGCAGCTCAACCGGGACAGGTGAATACGAGCAGTACTTC. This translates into CASSSTGTGEYEQYF.

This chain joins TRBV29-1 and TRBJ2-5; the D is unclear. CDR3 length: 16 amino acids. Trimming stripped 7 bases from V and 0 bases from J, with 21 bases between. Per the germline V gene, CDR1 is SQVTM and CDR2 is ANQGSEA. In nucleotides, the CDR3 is TGCAGCGGCCACGGCAATCCGGGCCTTGACCAAGAGACCCAGTACTTC. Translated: CSGHGNPGLDQETQYF.

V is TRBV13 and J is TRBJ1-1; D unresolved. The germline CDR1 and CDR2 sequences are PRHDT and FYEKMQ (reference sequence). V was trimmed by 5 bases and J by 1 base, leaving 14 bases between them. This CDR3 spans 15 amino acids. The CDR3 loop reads CASSPERWRNTEAFF. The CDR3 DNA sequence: TGTGCCAGCAGCCCGGAAAGATGGAGGAACACTGAAGCTTTCTTT.

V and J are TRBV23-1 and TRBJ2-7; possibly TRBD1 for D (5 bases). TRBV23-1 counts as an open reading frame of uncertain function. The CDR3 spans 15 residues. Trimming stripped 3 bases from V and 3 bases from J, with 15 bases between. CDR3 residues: CASSHTSIDSYEQYF. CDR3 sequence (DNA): TGCGCCAGCAGTCATACTTCAATCGACAGCTACGAGCAGTACTTC.

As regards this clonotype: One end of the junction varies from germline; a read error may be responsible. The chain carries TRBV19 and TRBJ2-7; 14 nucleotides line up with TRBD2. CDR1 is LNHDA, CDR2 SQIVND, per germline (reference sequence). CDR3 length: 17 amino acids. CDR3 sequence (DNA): TGTGCCGGTAGTATCGGGACTAGCGGGAGTCGGTCCTACGAGCAGTACTTC. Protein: CAGSIGTSGSRSYEQYF.

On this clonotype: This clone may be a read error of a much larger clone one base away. As DNA, the CDR3 is TGTGCCTGCAGGCCCAGGCTAGCGGGACCCGGGGAGCTGTTTTTT. This codes for CACRPRLAGPGELFF. This sequence joins TRBV12-3 or TRBV12-4 and TRBJ2-2; 9 bases align to TRBD2. The CDR3 is 15 residues long.

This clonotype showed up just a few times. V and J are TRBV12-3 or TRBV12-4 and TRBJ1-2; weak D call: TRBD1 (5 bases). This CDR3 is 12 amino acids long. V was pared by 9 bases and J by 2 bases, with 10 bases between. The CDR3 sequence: CASSGTNYGYTF. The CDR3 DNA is TGTGCCAGTTCCGGGACGAACTATGGCTACACCTTC.

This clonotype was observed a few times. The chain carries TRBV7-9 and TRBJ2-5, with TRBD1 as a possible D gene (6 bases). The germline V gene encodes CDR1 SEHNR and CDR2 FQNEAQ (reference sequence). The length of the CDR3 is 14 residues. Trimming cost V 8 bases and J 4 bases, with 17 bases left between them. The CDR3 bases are TGTGCCAGCTCAAGATGGGCAGGGGTAGAGACCCAGTACTTC. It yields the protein CASSRWAGVETQYF.

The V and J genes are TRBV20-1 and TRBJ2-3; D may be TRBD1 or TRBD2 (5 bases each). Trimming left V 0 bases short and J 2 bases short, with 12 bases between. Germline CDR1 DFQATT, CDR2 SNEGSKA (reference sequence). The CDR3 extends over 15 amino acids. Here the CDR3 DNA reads TGCAGTGCTAGAGATGTGGGACGGCCCACAGATACGCAGTATTTT. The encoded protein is CSARDVGRPTDTQYF.

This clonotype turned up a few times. The DNA for the CDR3 is TGTGCCAGCAGCTCGTTTGGTGGGACCCAGTACTTC. Translated: CASSSFGGTQYF. The chain joins TRBV14 to TRBJ2-5; no firm D call. This CDR3 comprises 12 residues. Trimming took 5 bases from V and 7 from J, leaving 11 bases between them. Germline CDR1 and CDR2: SGHDN and FVKESK.